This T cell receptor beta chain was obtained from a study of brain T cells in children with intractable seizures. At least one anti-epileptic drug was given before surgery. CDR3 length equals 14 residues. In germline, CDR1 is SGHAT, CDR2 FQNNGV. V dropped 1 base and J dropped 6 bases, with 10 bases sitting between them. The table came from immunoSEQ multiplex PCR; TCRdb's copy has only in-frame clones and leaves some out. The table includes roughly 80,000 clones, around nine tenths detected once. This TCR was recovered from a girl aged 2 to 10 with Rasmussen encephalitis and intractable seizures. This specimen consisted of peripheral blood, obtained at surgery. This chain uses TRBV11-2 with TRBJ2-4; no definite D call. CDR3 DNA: TGTGCCAGCAGCTTAGCAGGCCGTTCAAACATTCAGTACTTC. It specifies CASSLAGRSNIQYF.